Following are 25 T cell receptor beta chains from one sample sequenced in a study of cytomegalovirus exposure and HLA in healthy donors. Primers included in the PCR were 60 Vbeta and 13 Jbeta primers. The repertoire was sequenced with immunoSEQ multiplex PCR; TCRdb's copy has only in-frame clones and lacks some. This repertoire shows tens of thousands of clones, roughly 80% found once; its top ten account for about 1.2%. The source material was PBMCs. The receptors here all came from a girl aged 2-10 years in good health and CMV-seropositive.

The chain employs TRBV5-1 and TRBJ1-4, with D perhaps TRBD1 (5 bases). V was pared by 0 bases and J by 7 bases, with 10 bases between. This CDR3 is 14 amino acids long. Germline CDR1 and CDR2: SGHRS and YFSETQ. CDR3: CASSLVGGFEKLFF. Written as DNA, the CDR3 is TGCGCCAGCAGCTTGGTGGGGGGTTTTGAAAAACTGTTTTTT.

In this sample, this clone turned up once. The chain carries TRBV4-1 and TRBJ2-5; 11 bases line up with TRBD2. J was trimmed by 7 bases and V by 2 bases; bases with no gene match: 0. The CDR3 is made up of 13 amino acids. Germline lookup yields CDR1 MGHRA and CDR2 YSYEKL. CDR3 coding DNA: TGCGCCAGCAGCCAACTAGCGGGAGGGACCCAGTACTTC. Protein product: CASSQLAGGTQYF.

This sequence joins TRBV30 and TRBJ1-1; D ambiguous. Germline V gives CDR1 GTSNPN, CDR2 SVGIG (reference sequence). V was trimmed by 7 bases and J by 3 bases, leaving 3 bases between them. This CDR3 is built from 9 residues. The CDR3 bases are TGTGCCTCCGACACTGAAGCTTTCTTT. Residues: CASDTEAFF.

The J gene is TRBJ1-2, the V gene TRBV10-3; the match to TRBD1 covers 7 bases. The germline CDR1 and CDR2 sequences are ENHRY and SYGVKD. The CDR3 length is 13 residues. The ends lost 10 bases at V and 3 bases at J; junction bases unmatched: 8. CDR3 in DNA: TGTGCCACGTCACCCGGGACAGACTATGGCTACACCTTC. Encoded protein: CATSPGTDYGYTF.

The CDR3 nucleotides are TGCAGCGTTGTTTTGGGACTACAGGGATCCGGGGAGCTGTTTTTT. Its translation: CSVVLGLQGSGELFF. The chain is built from TRBV29-1 and TRBJ2-2; tentative D call: TRBD2 (7 bases). This CDR3 has 15 amino acids. V was shortened by 4 bases and J by 6 bases, with 18 bases between the two germline ends. The germline CDR1 and CDR2 sequences are SQVTM and ANQGSEA.

The CDR3 coding sequence is TGTGCCAGCTCACCCCGACAGGGAATAGATACGCAGTATTTT. Its translation: CASSPRQGIDTQYF. This chain joins TRBV18 and TRBJ2-3; 7 positions agree with TRBD1. Unmatched junction bases numbered 5, after V lost 3 bases and J lost 5 bases. This CDR3 is 14 amino acids long. Per the germline V gene, CDR1 is KGHSH and CDR2 is LQKENI. Drawing the rest from reference TRBV18 and TRBJ2-3, the complete variable domain is NAGVMQNPRHLVRRRGQEARLRCSPMKGHSHVYWYRQLPEEGLKFMVYLQKENIIDESGMPKERFSAEFPKEGPSILRIQQVVRGDSAAYFCASSPRQGIDTQYFGPGTRLTVL.

The chain joins TRBV29-1 to TRBJ2-7; D call uncertain. CDR1 SQVTM and CDR2 ANQGSEA come from the germline V gene. The CDR3 consists of 14 residues. Between the trimmed V and J ends, which lost 4 bases and 0 bases, there was a span of 13 bases. Here the CDR3 DNA reads TGCAGCGTTGGTCAACAGCCGACCTCCTACGAGCAGTACTTC. It is translated as CSVGQQPTSYEQYF.

This clone was counted a single time. The chain combines TRBV30 with TRBJ2-2, with TRBD2 identical over 10 bases. The germline V gene encodes CDR1 GTSNPN and CDR2 SVGIG (reference sequence). J gave up 6 bases and V 4 bases, and 8 bases lay outside the gene matches. This CDR3 spans 15 amino acids. The CDR3 coding sequence is TGTGCCTGGAACCCAGCGGGAGGGCCTCCCGGGGAGCTGTTTTTT. Protein sequence: CAWNPAGGPPGELFF.

The V call is TRBV9, the J call TRBJ1-2, with D possibly matching TRBD1 (5 bases). The CDR3 is 12 residues long. With 3 bases removed from V and 8 bases from J, the gap between germline ends came to 11 bases. Germline V gene lookup returns CDR1 SGDLS and CDR2 YYNGEE. The CDR3 reads CASSGRDDGYTF. CDR3 bases: TGTGCCAGCAGCGGGCGGGACGACGGCTACACCTTC. Using reference TRBV9 and TRBJ1-2 for the parts outside the CDR3, the full variable domain is DSGVTQTPKHLITATGQRVTLRCSPRSGDLSVYWYQQSLDQGLQFLIQYYNGEERAKGNILERFSAQQFPDLHSELNLSSLELGDSALYFCASSGRDDGYTFGSGTRLTVV.

This chain joins TRBV6-1 and TRBJ2-2, with D perhaps TRBD1 (6 bases). Trimming pared 6 bases from V and 2 bases from J, leaving 13 bases between. The CDR3 extends over 15 amino acids. The germline gives CDR1 MNHNS, CDR2 SASEGT. CDR3 coding DNA: TGTGCCAGCAGAGGGACACATGCTAACACCGGGGAGCTGTTTTTT. Its translation is CASRGTHANTGELFF.

The V call is TRBV6-1, the J call TRBJ1-3; a possible D gene is TRBD1 (6 bases). CDR3 length: 16 amino acids. V was pared by 1 base and J by 4 bases, with 14 bases between. Germline loops: CDR1 MNHNS, CDR2 SASEGT. CDR3 nucleotide sequence: TGTGCCAGCAGTGAAGAGTTGGGGGCTTGGGGAAACACCATATATTTT. It yields the protein CASSEELGAWGNTIYF.

The genes are TRBV10-2 and TRBJ2-1; TRBD2 matches 9 bases. V lost 6 bases to trimming and J lost 7 bases; unmatched junction nucleotides: 10. The CDR3 runs to 15 residues. Per germline, CDR1 WSHSY and CDR2 SAAADI. This CDR3 is CASREISGSRNEQFF. For the CDR3, the DNA is TGCGCCAGCAGGGAGATTAGCGGGAGTCGGAATGAGCAGTTCTTC.

This sequence joins TRBV5-6 and TRBJ2-5; no clear D gene. CDR3 length: 11 amino acids. The germline V and J ends were trimmed by 4 bases and 10 bases, with 11 bases remaining between them. Germline lookup yields CDR1 SGHDT and CDR2 YYEEEE. The CDR3 is CASSLEQNQYF. In nucleotides, the CDR3 is TGTGCCAGCAGCCTGGAACAGAACCAGTACTTC. Full variable domain (remainder filled in from reference TRBV5-6 and TRBJ2-5): DAGVTQSPTHLIKTRGQQVTLRCSPKSGHDTVSWYQQALGQGPQFIFQYYEEEERQRGNFPDRFSGHQFPNYSSELNVNALLLGDSALYLCASSLEQNQYFGPGTRLLVL.

The V and J genes are TRBV7-8 and TRBJ2-1; perhaps TRBD2 as D (5 bases). The V gene lost 5 bases and the J gene lost 3 bases, with 17 bases spanning the gap. The CDR3 extends over 16 amino acids. Germline CDR1 and CDR2: SGHVS and FQNEAQ. The DNA of the CDR3 is TGTGCCAGCAGCCTGTTTAGTAGCGAAAACTACAATGAGCAGTTCTTC. It codes for CASSLFSSENYNEQFF.

Only a few counts were recorded for this clone. J is TRBJ1-5 and V is TRBV6-1; perhaps TRBD1 as D (6 bases). V was pared by 4 bases and J by 3 bases, with 16 bases between. Per the germline V gene, CDR1 is MNHNS and CDR2 is SASEGT. This CDR3 spans 16 amino acids. The CDR3 DNA reads as TGTGCCAGCAGTGCAACGGCAGGGGTTAACAATCAGCCCCAGCATTTT. Its protein product is CASSATAGVNNQPQHF.

J is TRBJ2-2 and V is TRBV4-3; perhaps TRBD2 as D (6 bases). V was cut by 1 base and J by 6 bases, with 15 bases left in between. Germline values: CDR1 LGHNA, CDR2 YSLEER. This CDR3 comprises 16 residues. CDR3 coding DNA: TGCGCCAGCAGCCAAGTTCATCCTAGCGAGGCCGGGGAGCTGTTTTTT. It is translated as CASSQVHPSEAGELFF.

The CDR3 bases are TGCGCCAGCAGCCGGGACAGGGATGCTGAGCAGTTCTTC. It translates to CASSRDRDAEQFF. The chain combines TRBV5-1 with TRBJ2-1; the match to TRBD1 covers 9 bases. The CDR3 totals 13 residues. The V and J ends lost 4 bases and 9 bases, in that order; junction bases with no gene match: 5. CDR1 is SGHRS and CDR2 is YFSETQ in the germline V gene. Supplemented by reference TRBV5-1 and TRBJ2-1, the full variable domain reads KAGVTQTPRYLIKTRGQQVTLSCSPISGHRSVSWYQQTPGQGLQFLFEYFSETQRNKGNFPGRFSGRQFSNSRSEMNVSTLELGDSALYLCASSRDRDAEQFFGPGTRLTVL.

This sequence joins TRBV4-2 and TRBJ1-2; D gene ambiguous. Trimming shortened V by 3 bases and J by 8 bases, and 10 bases separated the two germline ends. This CDR3 region has 12 residues. Germline V gene data show CDR1 as LGHNA and CDR2 as YNFKEQ. DNA for the CDR3: TGTGCCAGCAGCCACCAGGCCGCGGGCTACACCTTC. It specifies CASSHQAAGYTF.

In DNA, the CDR3 is TGCAGCGTTGCGATTGGCCGGAACACTGAAGCTTTCTTT. Translated: CSVAIGRNTEAFF. The chain links TRBV29-1 to TRBJ1-1; unclear D gene. The germline V gene has CDR1 SQVTM and CDR2 ANQGSEA. Trimming cost V 4 bases and J 1 base, with 10 bases left between them. The length of the CDR3 is 13 residues.

The chain combines TRBV15 with TRBJ2-1, with D hard to call. Per germline, CDR1 LNHNV and CDR2 YYDKDF (reference sequence). The V and J ends lost 0 bases and 0 bases respectively, with 15 bases between them. This CDR3 is built from 18 residues. The CDR3 protein is CATSRDHWLESSYNEQFF. The CDR3 bases are TGTGCCACCAGCAGAGATCATTGGCTAGAGAGCTCCTACAATGAGCAGTTCTTC.

The chain uses TRBV5-1 and TRBJ2-3; 10 nucleotides match TRBD2. The CDR3 has 17 residues. V lost 4 bases and J lost 1; bases outside the gene matches: 9. Germline loops: CDR1 SGHRS, CDR2 YFSETQ. The CDR3 spells CASSIWTSGDRTDTQYF. The DNA for the CDR3 is TGCGCCAGCAGCATATGGACTAGCGGAGACCGCACAGATACGCAGTATTTT.

The CDR3 loop reads CASSQEERTSVYNEQFF. Here the CDR3 DNA reads TGCGCCAGCAGCCAAGAAGAACGGACTAGCGTCTACAATGAGCAGTTCTTC. The chain recombines TRBV4-1 with TRBJ2-1; 9 bases line up with TRBD2. Germline V CDR1 and CDR2: MGHRA, YSYEKL. CDR3 length: 17 residues. V gave up 0 bases and J gave up 3 bases; unmatched junction bases: 6.

The chain's CDR3 is CASSLAGGPEQYF. The DNA for the CDR3 is TGCGCCAGCAGCCTAGCGGGAGGGCCGGAGCAGTACTTC. The rearrangement joins TRBV4-1 to TRBJ2-7; TRBD2 matches at 11 bases. Germline V lookup: CDR1 MGHRA, CDR2 YSYEKL. The CDR3 extends over 13 amino acids. V was clipped by 4 bases and J by 7 bases; unmatched bases: 3.

This clone was detected only once. V is TRBV18 and J is TRBJ2-3; possibly TRBD1 for D (6 bases). CDR3 length: 15 residues. CDR1 KGHSH and CDR2 LQKENI come from the germline V gene. V shed 3 bases and J shed 2 bases, with 12 bases lying between them. This chain's CDR3 is CASSPQRQVTDTQYF. Written as DNA, the CDR3 is TGTGCCAGCTCACCTCAGAGACAGGTCACAGATACGCAGTATTTT.

The chain is built from TRBV7-2 and TRBJ2-7; 7 bases are shared with TRBD1. This CDR3 has 14 amino acids. Germline V gene sequence: CDR1 SGHTA, CDR2 FQGNSA. After removal of 3 bases from V and 2 bases from J, the junction contained 4 bases not matched to a gene. This CDR3 is CASSLRQGTYEQYF. Here the CDR3 DNA reads TGTGCCAGCAGCTTGAGACAGGGAACCTACGAGCAGTACTTC.